Listed below are T cell receptor beta chains from one sample, sequenced in a study of cytomegalovirus exposure and HLA in healthy donors. Method: immunoSEQ multiplex PCR; TCRdb's copy keeps in-frame clones and lacks some. The sample contains some 120,000 clones, roughly 80% of which appear only once. The specimen was PBMCs. These receptors were collected from a man under 40 in good health and CMV-seronegative. CDR3s leave out the opening cysteine and the closing phenylalanine or tryptophan.

V gene | CDR3 protein
TRBV10-1 | ASRQGCGYT
TRBV6-5 | ASSRGNRSPLH
TRBV9 | ASSVASSGSSGEQY
TRBV7-9 | ASSSSGGVGEKLF
TRBV7-8 | ASSLVQVSYEQY
TRBV6-5 | ASRRYSNQPQH
TRBV28 | ASSLFQGGNYNEQF
TRBV5-1 | ASSLINSVNTEAF
TRBV13 | ASSLGLGTGGLNSPLH
TRBV5-4 | ASSLIDRVNYGYT
TRBV9 | ASSVGQGLADTQY
TRBV5-1 | ASSYGLQGTYEQY
TRBV7-6 | ASRRPTGELF
TRBV5-8 | ASSWDREDTQY
TRBV9 | ASSVDLGPANYGYT
TRBV11-2 | ASSVGLAYEQY
TRBV19 | ASSIDIGGANSYEQY
TRBV9 | ASSVGTGGIYEQY
TRBV6-6 | ASSRGTGVGNTIY
TRBV6-5 | ASSYHSSSTDTQY
TRBV6-1 | ASGVGQGLYEQY
TRBV4-3 | ASSQDRGPRPDTQY
TRBV28 | ASRGRGASEGYT
TRBV7-9 | ASSPLPTGGIHEQY
TRBV7-2 | ASSSQGALNTEAF
TRBV7-8 | ASSSTRGFGEKLF
TRBV15 | ATSRDLGQFYEQY
TRBV27 | ARGAGGNETQY
TRBV11-2 | ASSPPTVNQPQH
TRBV5-6 | ASSLGPHQGIPYEQY
TRBV19 | ASSARQGPQDTQY
TRBV6-1 | ASSPGGETQY
TRBV19 | ASSTLRGLVAKNGQF
TRBV2 | ASSEVRLAGEYNEQF
TRBV29-1 | SGGTGSGDEQF
TRBV4-3 | ASSQDPGQGNEKLF
TRBV5-1 | ASSLETGTGNTIY
TRBV10-3 | AISFGGVGEQY
TRBV30 | AWIPGVNTEAF
TRBV30 | AWGDFYRGTSPGANVLT
TRBV6-1 | ASRSGLAGTHEQY
TRBV5-1 | ASSSHGTSGTFYNEQF
TRBV27 | ASSPTVNYEQY
TRBV5-6 | ASSLGTGEETQY
TRBV5-4 | AGQPRETNTQY
TRBV6-1 | ASSEDRAGGTDTQY
TRBV19 | ASSIGSGDYGYT
TRBV18 | ASSPDGGGYEQY
TRBV18 | ASSPPKRATDTQY
TRBV27 | ASSRGQANVLT
TRBV6-5 | ASRQGSSYEQY
TRBV2 | ATSSDTNTEAF
TRBV6-1 | ASRVDRDSPLH
TRBV28 | ASSPNEPGYT
TRBV27 | ASSDRPRGTGELF